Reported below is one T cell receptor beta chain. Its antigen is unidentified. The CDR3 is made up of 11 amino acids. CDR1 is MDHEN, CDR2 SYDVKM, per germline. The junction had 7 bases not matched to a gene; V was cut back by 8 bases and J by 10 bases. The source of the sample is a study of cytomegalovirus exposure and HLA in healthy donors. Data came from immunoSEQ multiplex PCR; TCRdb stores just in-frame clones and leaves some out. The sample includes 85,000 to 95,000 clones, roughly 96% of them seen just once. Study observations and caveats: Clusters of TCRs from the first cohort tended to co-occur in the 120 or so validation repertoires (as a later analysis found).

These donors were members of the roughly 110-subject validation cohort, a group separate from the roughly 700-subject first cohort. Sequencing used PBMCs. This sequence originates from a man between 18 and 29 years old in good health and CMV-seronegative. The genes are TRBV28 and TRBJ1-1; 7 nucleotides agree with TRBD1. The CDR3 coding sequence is TGTGCCAGCGGTCAACACAGGGGAGCTTTCTTT. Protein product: CASGQHRGAFF.